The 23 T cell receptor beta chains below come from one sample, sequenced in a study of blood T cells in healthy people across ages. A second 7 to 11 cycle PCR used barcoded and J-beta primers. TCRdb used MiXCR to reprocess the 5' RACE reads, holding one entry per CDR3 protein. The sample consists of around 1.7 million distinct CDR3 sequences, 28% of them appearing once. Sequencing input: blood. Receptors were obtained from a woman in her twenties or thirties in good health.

In nucleotides, the CDR3 is TGTGCCAGCAGTCCGCCCTCACTAGCGGGGGCGAGCAATGAGCAGTTCTTC. Translation: CASSPPSLAGASNEQFF. The chain carries TRBV13 and TRBJ2-1; 11 bases match TRBD2. Germline CDR1 reads PRHDT; CDR2 reads FYEKMQ (reference sequence). CDR3 size: 17 residues. J gave up 6 bases and V 6 bases, and 13 bases lay outside the gene matches. Full variable domain (outside the CDR3, taken from reference TRBV13 and TRBJ2-1): AAGVIQSPRHLIKEKRETATLKCYPIPRHDTVYWYQQGPGQDPQFLISFYEKMQSDKGSIPDRFSAQQFSDYHSELNMSSLELGDSALYFCASSPPSLAGASNEQFFGPGTRLTVL.

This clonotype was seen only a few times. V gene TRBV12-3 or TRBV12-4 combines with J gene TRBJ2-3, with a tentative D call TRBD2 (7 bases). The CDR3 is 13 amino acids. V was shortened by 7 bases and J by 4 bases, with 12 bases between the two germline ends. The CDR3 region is CASMGGRADTQYF. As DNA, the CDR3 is TGTGCCAGCATGGGGGGGCGGGCAGATACGCAGTATTTT.

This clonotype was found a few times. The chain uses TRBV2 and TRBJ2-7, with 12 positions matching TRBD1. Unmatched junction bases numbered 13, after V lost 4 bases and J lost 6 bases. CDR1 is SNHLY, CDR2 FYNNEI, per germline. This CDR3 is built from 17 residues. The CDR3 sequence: CASSVRGFRDRGREQYF. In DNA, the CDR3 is TGTGCCAGCAGTGTACGAGGTTTCCGGGACAGGGGGCGCGAGCAGTACTTC.

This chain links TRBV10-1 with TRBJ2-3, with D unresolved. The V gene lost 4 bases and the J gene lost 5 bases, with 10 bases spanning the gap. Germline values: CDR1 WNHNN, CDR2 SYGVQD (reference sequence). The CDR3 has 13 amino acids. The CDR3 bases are TGCGCCAGCAGTGGGCACATTGGAGATACGCAGTATTTT. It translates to CASSGHIGDTQYF.

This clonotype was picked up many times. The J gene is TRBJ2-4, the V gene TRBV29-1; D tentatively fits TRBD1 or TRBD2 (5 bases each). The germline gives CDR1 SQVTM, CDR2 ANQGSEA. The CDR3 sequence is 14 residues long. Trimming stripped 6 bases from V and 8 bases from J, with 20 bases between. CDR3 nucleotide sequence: TGCAGCGTCGAATCCGGGACCCACGGAGACATTCAGTACTTC. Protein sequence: CSVESGTHGDIQYF.

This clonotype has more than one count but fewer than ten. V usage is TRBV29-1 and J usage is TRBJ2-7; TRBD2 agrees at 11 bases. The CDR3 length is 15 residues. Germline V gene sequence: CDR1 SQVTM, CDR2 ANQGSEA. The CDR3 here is CSVEGTSGTSYEQYF. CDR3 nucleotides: TGCAGTGTGGAGGGGACTAGCGGAACCTCCTACGAGCAGTACTTC.

The CDR3 DNA reads as TGCGCCAGCAGCTTGGGGGACGCTCATTCACCCCTCCACTTT. Encoded protein: CASSLGDAHSPLHF. The gene calls are TRBV5-1 and TRBJ1-6, with a weak D call TRBD1 (5 bases). V shed 0 bases and J shed 8 bases, with 9 bases lying between them. In germline, CDR1 is SGHRS, CDR2 YFSETQ. The length of the CDR3 is 14 residues.

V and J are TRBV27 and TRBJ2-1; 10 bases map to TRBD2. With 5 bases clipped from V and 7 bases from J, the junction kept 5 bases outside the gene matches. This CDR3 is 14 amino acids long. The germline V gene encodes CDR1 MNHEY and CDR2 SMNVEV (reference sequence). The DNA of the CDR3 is TGTGCCAGCAGTGTTACTAGCGGGAAAAATGAGCAGTTCTTC. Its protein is CASSVTSGKNEQFF.

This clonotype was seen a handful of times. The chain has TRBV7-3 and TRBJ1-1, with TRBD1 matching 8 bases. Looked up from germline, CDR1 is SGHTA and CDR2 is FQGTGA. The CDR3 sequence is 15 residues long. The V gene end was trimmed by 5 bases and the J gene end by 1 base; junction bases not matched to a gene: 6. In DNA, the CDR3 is TGTGCCAGCAGCCAAGGGGACAGGAGGAACACTGAAGCTTTCTTT. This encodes CASSQGDRRNTEAFF.

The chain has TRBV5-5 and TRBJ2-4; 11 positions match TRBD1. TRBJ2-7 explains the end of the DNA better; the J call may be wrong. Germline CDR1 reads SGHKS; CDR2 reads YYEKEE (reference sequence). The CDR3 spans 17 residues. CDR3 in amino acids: CASSSSIHRDRGDEQYF. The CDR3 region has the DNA TGTGCCAGCAGCTCTTCCATTCACCGGGACAGGGGGGACGAGCAGTACTTC.

CDR3 protein: CASSLAGPRTDTQYF. The CDR3 DNA reads as TGTGCCAGCAGTTTAGCAGGGCCCCGCACAGATACGCAGTATTTT. V and J are TRBV12-3 or TRBV12-4 and TRBJ2-3; D is undetermined. The germline V and J ends were trimmed by 0 bases and 1 base, with 8 bases remaining between them. The CDR3 has 15 amino acids.

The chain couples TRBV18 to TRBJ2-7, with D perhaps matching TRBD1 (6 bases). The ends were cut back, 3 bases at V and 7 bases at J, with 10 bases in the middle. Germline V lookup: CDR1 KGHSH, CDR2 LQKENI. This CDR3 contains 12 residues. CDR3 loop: CASSPERGEQYF. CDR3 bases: TGTGCCAGCTCACCCGAAAGGGGGGAGCAGTACTTC.

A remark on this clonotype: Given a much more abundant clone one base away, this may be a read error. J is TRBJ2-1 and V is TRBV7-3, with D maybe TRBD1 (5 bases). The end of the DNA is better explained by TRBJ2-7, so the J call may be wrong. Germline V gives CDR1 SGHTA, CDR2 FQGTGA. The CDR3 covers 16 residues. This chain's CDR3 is CASSFRSGALYNEQYF. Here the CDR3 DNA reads TGTGCCAGCAGCTTTAGGTCTGGGGCCCTCTACAATGAGCAGTACTTC.

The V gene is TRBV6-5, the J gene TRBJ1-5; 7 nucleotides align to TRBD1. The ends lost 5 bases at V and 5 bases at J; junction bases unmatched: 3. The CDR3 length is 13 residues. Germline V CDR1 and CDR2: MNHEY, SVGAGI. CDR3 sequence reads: CASSMGTDQPQHF. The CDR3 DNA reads TGTGCCAGCAGTATGGGGACAGATCAGCCCCAGCATTTT.

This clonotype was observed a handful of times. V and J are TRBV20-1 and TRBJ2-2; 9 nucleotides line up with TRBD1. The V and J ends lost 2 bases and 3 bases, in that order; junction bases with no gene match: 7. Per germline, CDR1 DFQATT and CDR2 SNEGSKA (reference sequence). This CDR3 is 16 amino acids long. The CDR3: CSARNPTGGDTGELFF. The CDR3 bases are TGCAGTGCTAGAAATCCGACAGGGGGGGACACCGGGGAGCTGTTTTTT.

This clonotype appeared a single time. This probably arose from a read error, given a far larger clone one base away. The CDR3 DNA follows: TGTGCCTGCAGTACAGGAACCTACGAGCAGTACTTC. Protein: CACSTGTYEQYF. J is TRBJ2-7 and V is TRBV7-2; possible D gene TRBD1, 5 bases. Germline V CDR1 and CDR2: SGHTA, FQGNSA. This CDR3 has 12 amino acids.

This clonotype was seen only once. The CDR3 loop is CASSGTVSGNGYTF. The CDR3 bases are TGTGCCAGCAGCGGGACAGTCTCTGGGAATGGCTACACCTTC. The rearrangement uses TRBV6-5 and TRBJ1-2; 7 nucleotides line up with TRBD1. V shed 6 bases, J shed 6 bases, and the junction held 10 bases outside the gene matches. The CDR3 contains 14 residues. Germline assignment: CDR1 MNHEY and CDR2 SVGAGI.

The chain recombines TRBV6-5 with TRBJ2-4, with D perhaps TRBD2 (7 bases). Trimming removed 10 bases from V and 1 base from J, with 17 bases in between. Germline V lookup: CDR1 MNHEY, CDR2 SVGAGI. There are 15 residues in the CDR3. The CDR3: CANSPGGDAKNIQYF. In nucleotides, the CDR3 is TGTGCCAACAGCCCGGGGGGCGATGCCAAAAACATTCAGTACTTC.

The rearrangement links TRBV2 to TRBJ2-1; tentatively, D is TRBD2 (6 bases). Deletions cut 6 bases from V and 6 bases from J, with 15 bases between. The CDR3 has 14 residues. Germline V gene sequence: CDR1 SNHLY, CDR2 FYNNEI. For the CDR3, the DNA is TGTGCCAGCAGCGCGGAGGGGAGAGTCAATGAGCAGTTCTTC. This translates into CASSAEGRVNEQFF.

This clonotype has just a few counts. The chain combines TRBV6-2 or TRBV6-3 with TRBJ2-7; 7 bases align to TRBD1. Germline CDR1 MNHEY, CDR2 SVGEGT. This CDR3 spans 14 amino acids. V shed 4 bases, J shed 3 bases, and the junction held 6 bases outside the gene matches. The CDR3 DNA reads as TGTGCCAGCAGTTTTGGGACAGACTTCTACGAGCAGTACTTC. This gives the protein CASSFGTDFYEQYF.

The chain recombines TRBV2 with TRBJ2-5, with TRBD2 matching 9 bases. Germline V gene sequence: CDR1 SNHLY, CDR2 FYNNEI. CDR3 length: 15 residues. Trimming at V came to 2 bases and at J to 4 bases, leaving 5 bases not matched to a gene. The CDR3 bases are TGTGCCAGCAGTGAAAAGGGGCGGGAGGGAGAGACCCAGTACTTC. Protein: CASSEKGREGETQYF.

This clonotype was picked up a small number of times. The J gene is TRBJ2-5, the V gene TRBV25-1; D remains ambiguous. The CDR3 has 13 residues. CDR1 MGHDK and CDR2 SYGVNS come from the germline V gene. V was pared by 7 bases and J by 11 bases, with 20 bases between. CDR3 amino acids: CASIAGVGVKQYF. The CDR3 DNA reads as TGTGCCAGCATAGCCGGCGTTGGTGTGAAGCAGTACTTC.

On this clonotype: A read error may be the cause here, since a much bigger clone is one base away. In nucleotides, the CDR3 is TGTACCAGCAGCCATGAAGGAGAGACCCAGTACTTC. It encodes CTSSHEGETQYF. This rearrangement joins TRBV11-2 to TRBJ2-4; D remains unclear. The DNA end is a closer match to TRBJ2-5, so the J assignment may be wrong. The CDR3 is 12 residues long. Germline values: CDR1 SGHAT, CDR2 FQNNGV.